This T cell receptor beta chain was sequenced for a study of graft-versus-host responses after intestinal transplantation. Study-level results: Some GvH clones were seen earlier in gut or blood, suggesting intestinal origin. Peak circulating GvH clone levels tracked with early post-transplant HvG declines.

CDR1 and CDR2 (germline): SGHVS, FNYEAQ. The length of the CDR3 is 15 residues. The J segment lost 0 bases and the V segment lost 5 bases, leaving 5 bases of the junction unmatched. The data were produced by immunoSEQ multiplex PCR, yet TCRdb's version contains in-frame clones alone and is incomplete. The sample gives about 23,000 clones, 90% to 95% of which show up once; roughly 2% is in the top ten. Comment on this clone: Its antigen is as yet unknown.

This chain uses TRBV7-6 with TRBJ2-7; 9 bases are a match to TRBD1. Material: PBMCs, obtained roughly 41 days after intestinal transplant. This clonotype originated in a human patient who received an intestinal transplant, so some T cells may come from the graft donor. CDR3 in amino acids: CASSLGQGPSYEQYF. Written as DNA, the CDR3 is TGTGCCAGCAGCCTGGGACAGGGTCCCTCCTACGAGCAGTACTTC.